Each of the 14 T cell receptor beta chains below was sequenced from the same sample in a study of PD-L1 blockade in urothelial cancer. Sequencing used immunoSEQ multiplex PCR; TCRdb keeps in-frame clones, though not all of them. The top ten hold more than 2.5% of the sample, which has tens of thousands of clones, 81% seen once. The sample here was PBMCs, taken around atezolizumab (anti-PD-L1) treatment. Source of these receptors: a man between 70 and 80 years old with urothelial cancer.

The genes are TRBV18 and TRBJ1-2, with a weak D call TRBD1 (5 bases). The V gene lost 3 bases and the J gene lost 8 bases, with 13 bases spanning the gap. Germline V gives CDR1 KGHSH, CDR2 LQKENI. The CDR3 is made up of 13 amino acids. CDR3 sequence reads: CASSPRPGDGYTF. The CDR3 coding sequence is TGTGCCAGCTCACCGAGGCCGGGGGACGGCTACACCTTC.

The chain uses TRBV15 and TRBJ1-1; no firm D call. The CDR3 is made up of 14 amino acids. Deletions cut 1 base from V and 1 base from J, with 7 bases between. Germline V lookup: CDR1 LNHNV, CDR2 YYDKDF (reference sequence). CDR3 coding DNA: TGTGCCACCAGCAGAGCCCCAGGGAACACTGAAGCTTTCTTT. Its protein is CATSRAPGNTEAFF.

The chain recombines TRBV5-1 with TRBJ2-7; TRBD2 aligns across 10 bases. The CDR3 runs to 17 residues. Per germline, CDR1 SGHRS and CDR2 YFSETQ. The trim removed 4 bases at V and 1 base at J, leaving 11 bases unmatched. DNA for the CDR3: TGCGCCAGCAGCCCGGAGCTAGCGGGAGAGAGGTCCTACGAGCAGTACTTC. Protein sequence: CASSPELAGERSYEQYF.

The genes are TRBV30 and TRBJ1-5; D perhaps matches TRBD1 (6 bases). Germline CDR1 GTSNPN, CDR2 SVGIG (reference sequence). The CDR3 is made up of 14 amino acids. Trimming removed 4 bases at V and 6 bases at J, with 16 bases between. The DNA for the CDR3 is TGTGCCTGGAACACAGGGAGCCCGAGTCAGCCCCAGCATTTT. It yields the protein CAWNTGSPSQPQHF. Full variable domain (rest looked up from reference TRBV30 and TRBJ1-5): SQTIHQWPATLVQPVGSPLSLECTVEGTSNPNLYWYRQAAGRGLQLLFYSVGIGQISSEVPQNLSASRPQDRQFILSSKKLLLSDSGFYLCAWNTGSPSQPQHFGDGTRLSIL.

V and J are TRBV9 and TRBJ2-2; no clear D gene. With 0 bases removed from V and 4 bases from J, the gap between germline ends came to 10 bases. Looked up from germline, CDR1 is SGDLS and CDR2 is YYNGEE. CDR3 length: 15 residues. The CDR3 sequence is CASSVGRQITGELFF. The CDR3 DNA follows: TGTGCCAGCAGCGTAGGACGACAAATCACCGGGGAGCTGTTTTTT.

This rearrangement joins TRBV2 to TRBJ1-5, with D unresolved. Germline loops: CDR1 SNHLY, CDR2 FYNNEI. The germline V and J ends were trimmed by 4 bases and 5 bases, with 12 bases remaining between them. This CDR3 spans 14 amino acids. CDR3 coding DNA: TGTGCCAGCAGTGGTGCGGAACCTGATCAGCCCCAGCATTTT. Protein: CASSGAEPDQPQHF.

The chain carries TRBV19 and TRBJ1-2; TRBD1 aligns across 9 bases. CDR3 length: 13 amino acids. V lost 8 bases, J lost 8 bases, and 9 bases stayed unmatched. The germline CDR1 and CDR2 sequences are LNHDA and SQIVND (reference sequence). DNA of the CDR3: TGTGCCAGTCGCACCGGGACAGGGCAAGGCTACACCTTC. Amino acid sequence: CASRTGTGQGYTF.

This chain links TRBV9 with TRBJ2-1; 10 bases match TRBD2. Germline trimming cut 2 bases from V and 6 bases from J; bases unmatched to any gene: 8. Germline V gene lookup returns CDR1 SGDLS and CDR2 YYNGEE. The CDR3 runs 16 residues. Here the CDR3 reads CASSVLSGRGGNEQFF. The CDR3 coding sequence is TGTGCCAGCAGCGTTTTAAGCGGGAGGGGGGGCAATGAGCAGTTCTTC.

This CDR3 is CASSRLQPSLNEQYF. The CDR3 bases are TGTGCCAGCAGCCGACTACAGCCTTCCCTTAACGAGCAGTACTTC. The chain combines TRBV28 with TRBJ2-7; D is possibly TRBD2 (5 bases). Germline V CDR1 and CDR2: MDHEN, SYDVKM. Trimming took 6 bases from V and 5 from J, leaving 20 bases between them. This CDR3 contains 15 residues.

This chain connects TRBV4-1 to TRBJ2-1; D gene ambiguous. V was clipped by 0 bases and J by 7 bases, with 7 bases between them. CDR1 and CDR2 (germline): MGHRA, YSYEKL. CDR3 length equals 13 residues. CDR3 coding DNA: TGCGCCAGCAGCCAAGAAAGTGAGAATGAGCAGTTCTTC. This encodes CASSQESENEQFF.

This rearrangement joins TRBV14 to TRBJ2-7; D may be TRBD2 (5 bases). The CDR3 length is 12 residues. Trimming stripped 0 bases from V and 5 bases from J, with 5 bases between. Germline V CDR1 and CDR2: SGHDN, FVKESK. The CDR3, as DNA: TGTGCCAGCAGCCAAGAAGCGGACGAGCAGTACTTC. As protein: CASSQEADEQYF.

This rearrangement joins TRBV7-6 to TRBJ2-3; D not certain. CDR1 SGHVS and CDR2 FNYEAQ come from the germline V gene. This CDR3 is 14 amino acids long. Trimming took off 5 bases at V and 8 bases at J, with 17 bases between the two ends. CDR3: CASSPVERISTQYF. The CDR3, as DNA: TGTGCCAGCAGCCCGGTTGAGAGGATATCTACGCAGTATTTT.

V is TRBV4-2 and J is TRBJ2-1, with 7 positions matching TRBD2. Germline lookup yields CDR1 LGHNA and CDR2 YNFKEQ. The trim removed 0 bases at V and 3 bases at J, leaving 5 bases unmatched. The CDR3 has 16 residues. CDR3 in DNA: TGTGCCAGCAGCCAAGATCTAAGCGGGAACTACAATGAGCAGTTCTTC. Its translation is CASSQDLSGNYNEQFF.

This clone was found a few times. The chain is built from TRBV27 and TRBJ1-1, with a weak D call TRBD1 (6 bases). CDR3 length equals 13 residues. V lost 5 bases and J 4 bases, leaving 11 bases between the germline ends. CDR1 MNHEY and CDR2 SMNVEV come from the germline V gene (reference sequence). The CDR3 nucleotides are TGTGCCAGCAGTACCGGGACAACCACTGAAGCTTTCTTT. This sequence encodes CASSTGTTTEAFF.